The 15 T cell receptor beta chains given below trace back to one sample, sequenced in a study of blood T cell repertoires in COVID-19. Here immunoSEQ multiplex PCR was the method, and the copy in TCRdb shows in-frame clones only, minus some. This sample has around 360,000 clones, with over 75% found just once. The sample was peripheral blood. The receptors were sampled from a woman aged 25 to 39 with COVID-19, enrolled during active disease.

The chain uses TRBV6-5 and TRBJ2-7; 12 nucleotides match TRBD2. Losses at the gene ends were 2 bases for V and 1 base for J; bases not matched to a gene: 0. The CDR3 is 15 residues long. The germline gives CDR1 MNHEY, CDR2 SVGAGI. The CDR3 is CASSYLAGGSYEQYF. In DNA form, the CDR3 reads TGTGCCAGCAGTTACCTAGCGGGAGGGTCCTACGAGCAGTACTTC.

In this sample, this clone turned up a few times. The CDR3 region has the DNA TGCAGTGCTAAATACTACGAGCAGTACTTC. This translates into CSAKYYEQYF. The rearrangement uses TRBV20-1 and TRBJ2-7; no firm D call. This CDR3 is built from 10 residues. Trimming pared 4 bases from V and 3 bases from J, leaving 4 bases between. Looked up from germline, CDR1 is DFQATT and CDR2 is SNEGSKA (reference sequence).

This rearrangement joins TRBV6-6 to TRBJ2-7, with 8 bases lining up with TRBD2. The CDR3 has 16 residues. Trimming at V came to 5 bases and at J to 0 bases, leaving 9 bases not matched to a gene. Germline assignment: CDR1 MNHNY and CDR2 SVGAGI (reference sequence). In nucleotides, the CDR3 is TGTGCCAGCAGTCCTCGGACTAGCAGGATCTCCTACGAGCAGTACTTC. Protein: CASSPRTSRISYEQYF.

This chain connects TRBV5-6 to TRBJ1-2; no clear D. V was cut by 0 bases and J by 2 bases, with 8 bases left in between. Germline values: CDR1 SGHDT, CDR2 YYEEEE. The CDR3 has 14 amino acids. The CDR3: CASSLEQSNYGYTF. The CDR3 DNA is TGTGCCAGCAGCTTGGAGCAATCCAACTATGGCTACACCTTC.

This clone was observed once. The chain links TRBV23-1 to TRBJ2-7; tentative D call: TRBD1 (6 bases). TRBV23-1 is treated as an ORF (open reading frame) with a function not yet certain. The CDR3 contains 16 residues. The V end lost 3 bases, the J end lost 2 bases, and 17 bases lay between the germline ends. Here the CDR3 DNA reads TGCGCCAGCAGTCATCCAGAACAGGGAATCACCTACGAGCAGTACTTC. Amino acid sequence: CASSHPEQGITYEQYF.

CDR3 residues: CASSWTSESYEQYF. CDR3 sequence (DNA): TGCGCCAGCAGCTGGACTAGCGAGTCCTACGAGCAGTACTTC. The chain employs TRBV5-1 and TRBJ2-7; the match to TRBD2 covers 9 bases. The V and J ends lost 3 bases and 1 base, in that order; junction bases with no gene match: 2. Germline V lookup: CDR1 SGHRS, CDR2 YFSETQ. This CDR3 region has 14 residues. Full variable domain (outside the CDR3, taken from reference TRBV5-1 and TRBJ2-7): KAGVTQTPRYLIKTRGQQVTLSCSPISGHRSVSWYQQTPGQGLQFLFEYFSETQRNKGNFPGRFSGRQFSNSRSEMNVSTLELGDSALYLCASSWTSESYEQYFGPGTRLTVT.

The V call is TRBV19, the J call TRBJ2-1; 7 nucleotides line up with TRBD1. The CDR3 has 12 amino acids. Germline CDR1 reads LNHDA; CDR2 reads SQIVND (reference sequence). Trimming at V came to 3 bases and at J to 12 bases, leaving 5 bases not matched to a gene. CDR3 region: CASSIGTDVQFF. CDR3 DNA: TGTGCCAGTAGTATTGGGACAGACGTGCAGTTCTTC.

This CDR3 is CASSTGGSGLGGGQYF. CDR3 nucleotide sequence: TGTGCCAGCAGCACCGGCGGCAGCGGGTTAGGGGGGGGGCAGTACTTC. The chain couples TRBV5-4 to TRBJ2-7; weak D call: TRBD2 (7 bases). Germline CDR1 reads SGHNT; CDR2 reads YYREEE (reference sequence). CDR3 length: 16 residues. V lost 4 bases and J lost 9, with 26 bases in between.

A word on this clone: Other DNA sequences from this sample encode an identical CDR3 as well. The rearrangement joins TRBV19 to TRBJ2-7, with a weak D call TRBD1 (5 bases). CDR1 is LNHDA and CDR2 is SQIVND in the germline V gene (reference sequence). This CDR3 has 13 residues. Trimming took off 3 bases at V and 3 bases at J, with 9 bases between the two ends. This CDR3 reads CASSIARGYEQYF. CDR3 nucleotide sequence: TGTGCCAGTAGTATTGCAAGGGGCTACGAGCAGTACTTC.

This chain links TRBV5-1 with TRBJ2-7; D not certain. The CDR3 length is 14 residues. Trimming removed 0 bases from V and 4 bases from J, with 11 bases in between. Per germline, CDR1 SGHRS and CDR2 YFSETQ. CDR3 residues: CASSLVAREYEQYF. In DNA form, the CDR3 reads TGCGCCAGCAGCTTGGTTGCTAGAGAGTACGAGCAGTACTTC.

The chain links TRBV25-1 to TRBJ2-7, with 8 bases fitting TRBD1. The junction had 7 bases not matched to a gene; V was cut back by 9 bases and J by 0 bases. The germline V gene has CDR1 MGHDK and CDR2 SYGVNS. This CDR3 contains 14 residues. The CDR3 DNA is TGTGCCAGTGCCTTCACAGGGGGCTCCTACGAGCAGTACTTC. Translated: CASAFTGGSYEQYF.

The chain carries TRBV4-2 and TRBJ2-7; possible D gene TRBD1, 5 bases. This CDR3 has 15 amino acids. Trimming pared 1 base from V and 5 bases from J, leaving 15 bases between. CDR1 LGHNA and CDR2 YNFKEQ come from the germline V gene. CDR3 protein: CASSQGIRQRNEQYF. The CDR3 nucleotides read TGTGCCAGCAGCCAAGGGATTAGACAGAGGAACGAGCAGTACTTC.

J is TRBJ1-1 and V is TRBV3-1 (or the pseudogene TRBV3-2); tentative D call: TRBD1 (6 bases). Germline V lookup: CDR1 LGHDT, CDR2 YNNKEL (reference sequence). Trimming stripped 1 base from V and 8 bases from J, with 11 bases between. This CDR3 has 13 amino acids. CDR3 coding DNA: TGTGCCAGCAGCCAAGGTACAGGGATGGAAGCTTTCTTT. It specifies CASSQGTGMEAFF.

The V and J genes are TRBV11-3 and TRBJ2-5; 9 nucleotides match TRBD1. The junction had 8 bases not matched to a gene; V was cut back by 4 bases and J by 2 bases. The CDR3 runs 16 residues. Germline CDR1 is SGHNT and CDR2 is YENEEA. This CDR3 reads CASSSYRDRDQETQYF. The CDR3 region has the DNA TGTGCCAGCAGCTCCTACCGGGACAGGGATCAAGAGACCCAGTACTTC.

The chain carries TRBV6-2 or TRBV6-3 and TRBJ2-7; maybe TRBD1 (5 bases). CDR1 and CDR2 from the germline V gene are MNHEY and SVGEGT. This CDR3 spans 14 amino acids. V was cut by 6 bases and J by 6 bases, with 18 bases left in between. The chain's CDR3 is CASSSPVGVREQYF. In DNA, the CDR3 is TGTGCCAGCAGCTCCCCCGTAGGGGTTCGCGAGCAGTACTTC.